This TCR beta chain was retrieved from a study of T cells after yellow fever vaccination. Looking at the study overall: The SMART-Seq v4 Ultra Low Input method served to prepare the low-cell-number fractions. General observations from the study: Any FACS-sorted repertoire could hold abundant clonotypes that contaminate it from the bulk population.

About this clonotype: Its specificity is unknown.

The V gene lost 0 bases and the J gene lost 4 bases, with 9 bases spanning the gap. The CDR3 has 13 residues. Germline CDR1 DFQATT, CDR2 SNEGSKA (reference sequence). TCRdb reprocessed the 5' RACE reads with MiXCR, giving one entry per CDR3 protein. The data hold hundreds of thousands of distinct CDR3 sequences, with roughly 12% observed a single time. Sequencing was performed on PBMCs, taken on the day of the yellow fever booster vaccination. The clonotype was recovered from a man aged 25 to 45 who received the YFV17D yellow fever vaccine. The rearrangement joins TRBV20-1 to TRBJ1-1; D is unclear. CDR3 nucleotide sequence: TGCAGTGCTAGAGATCCGGGTGGCACTGAAGCTTTCTTT. It encodes CSARDPGGTEAFF.